The clone carrying this T cell receptor (beta chain) was observed many times. The antigen remains unidentified. In the library, unique molecular identifiers were attached to individual cDNA molecules. Under the authors' procedure: Sample-level TCR yields exhibited a median of approximately 88,000, with a range of about 20,000 to 690,600. MiXCR, applied by TCRdb to the 5' RACE reads, yields one record per CDR3 protein. None of the V and J calls come from the authors' own analysis; TCRdb made them. This table holds over 70,000 distinct CDR3 sequences, approximately 15% found once. This entry comes from a study of human T cells and chemical hapten exposure. Study-wide context: There were per-sample TCR yield variations, arising mainly from small pooled library volume differences. Whole-study findings and limits: Counts of TCRs above 1 in 1000 frequency stayed unchanged with DPC sensitization.

Deletions cut 1 base from V and 4 bases from J, with 10 bases between. The CDR3 length is 14 residues. Germline assignment: CDR1 MNHNY and CDR2 SVGAGI (reference sequence). Unseparated into fractions, whole blood served as the source from which total RNA was extracted. The receptor's source is a female donor in good health. The V call is TRBV6-6, the J call TRBJ1-2; D ambiguous. CDR3 residues: CASSYWQQSYGYTF. The CDR3 nucleotides are TGTGCCAGCAGTTACTGGCAGCAGTCCTATGGCTACACCTTC.